Listed below are T cell receptor beta chains from one sample, sequenced in a study of a mutant IDH1 vaccine in newly diagnosed glioma. The protocol was immunoSEQ multiplex PCR, while the TCRdb copy is restricted to in-frame clones and leaves out a portion. The sample holds roughly 34,000 clones, more than 65% seen once. Their recognized antigens are unknown. The starting material was PBMCs, obtained from a glioma patient whose treatment included an IDH1 peptide vaccine. Source of these receptors: a man aged 30 to 39 with glioma. CDR3s leave out the opening cysteine and the closing phenylalanine or tryptophan.

cdr3_length | j_call | v_call | cdr3_aa
13 | TRBJ2-7 | TRBV6-5 | ASSLTSGRPYEQY
13 | TRBJ2-1 | TRBV7-2 | ASSLDGNSYNEQF
12 | TRBJ2-7 | TRBV7-2 | ASSLGDLPYEQY
15 | TRBJ2-2 | TRBV5-1 | ASSYRRGAGERGELF
11 | TRBJ2-5 | TRBV6-1 | ASSEAHRETQY
13 | TRBJ1-5 | TRBV7-6 | ASSLGQGAVQPQH
14 | TRBJ2-1 | TRBV6-5 | ASSYDWASTYNEQF
13 | TRBJ2-4 | TRBV28 | ASSFPGSAKNIQY
11 | TRBJ2-5 | TRBV4-3 | ASSQGVEETQY
12 | TRBJ2-7 | TRBV7-2 | ASNQVGGAYEQY
20 | TRBJ1-1 | TRBV7-6 | ASSSPGEDRGHAFEVNTEAF
12 | TRBJ1-2 | TRBV12-2 | ASRLALTQGGYT
10 | TRBJ2-2 | TRBV7-8 | ASSLVGGELF
11 | TRBJ1-2 | TRBV2 | ASSEESRYGYT
16 | TRBJ2-5 | TRBV29-1 | SVEDLRTSGDFQETQY
13 | TRBJ2-7 | TRBV5-5 | ASSPGLVATYEQY
12 | TRBJ2-2 | TRBV14 | ASSQSANTGELF
13 | TRBJ2-7 | TRBV6-1 | ASSEGGTGDYEQY
13 | TRBJ1-2 | TRBV7-8 | ASSPRVVELSGYT
14 | TRBJ1-5 | TRBV13 | ASSLGLNRGHLPQH
12 | TRBJ1-1 | TRBV5-4 | ASSRDGTNTEAF
14 | TRBJ2-3 | TRBV4-2 | ASSPTSGTSTDTQY
16 | TRBJ1-2 | TRBV5-1 | ASRAYVTAIAGNYGYT
15 | TRBJ2-1 | TRBV4-1 | ASSQEWNLGRDNEQF
14 | TRBJ2-7 | TRBV4-1 | ASSQDLRDRGLEQY
13 | TRBJ2-7 | TRBV19 | ASSSGTSGSYEQY
10 | TRBJ1-2 | TRBV29-1 | SVVSGDSGYT
13 | TRBJ2-1 | TRBV9 | ASGNKEGTYNEQF
11 | TRBJ1-4 | TRBV5-1 | ASSSGPNEKLF
13 | TRBJ1-6 | TRBV18 | ASSTQPGQNSPLH
11 | TRBJ1-5 | TRBV7-2 | ASSLAGSQPQH
13 | TRBJ2-2 | TRBV10-3 | AISDNHPNTGELF
13 | TRBJ2-5 | TRBV10-3 | AIRPGQGLQETQY
13 | TRBJ2-7 | TRBV7-2 | ASSLGDPGIYEQY
9 | TRBJ1-1 | TRBV25-1 | ASSENTEAF
12 | TRBJ2-7 | TRBV10-3 | AIKRDRSSYEQY